The 6 T cell receptor beta chains below were found in one sample sequenced in a study of cytomegalovirus exposure and HLA in healthy donors. Researchers ran the PCR with 60 Vbeta and 13 Jbeta primers. Libraries were prepared by immunoSEQ multiplex PCR; TCRdb keeps only in-frame clonotypes and omits some of them. The sample records under 130,000 clones, about 80% being singletons. The sequenced material came from PBMCs. Receptors originate from a man aged 25-45 years in good health and CMV-seronegative.

The chain links TRBV5-4 to TRBJ1-2; 9 bases match TRBD1. Germline V gives CDR1 SGHNT, CDR2 YYREEE (reference sequence). The V segment lost 4 bases and the J segment 7 bases; nucleotides outside the gene matches: 2. The length of the CDR3 is 12 residues. CDR3 nucleotide sequence: TGTGCCAGCAGCGGGACAGGGATTGGCTACACCTTC. Amino acid sequence: CASSGTGIGYTF.

The V call is TRBV7-9, the J call TRBJ2-7, with 9 bases aligning to TRBD2. Germline V gives CDR1 SEHNR, CDR2 FQNEAQ (reference sequence). The CDR3 totals 17 residues. Losses at the gene ends were 5 bases for V and 2 bases for J; bases not matched to a gene: 13. The DNA of the CDR3 is TGTGCCAGCAGCGATAGCGGGGGTAGCGGGGACCCCTACGAGCAGTACTTC. Translating gives CASSDSGGSGDPYEQYF.

This clone was observed a few times. V gene TRBV5-1 combines with J gene TRBJ2-7, with unresolved D. The CDR3 consists of 13 residues. Between the trimmed V and J ends, which lost 0 bases and 6 bases, there was a span of 10 bases. Germline V lookup: CDR1 SGHRS, CDR2 YFSETQ. CDR3 coding DNA: TGCGCCAGCAGCTTGGAGAGTGTGAGCGAGCAGTACTTC. Translation gives CASSLESVSEQYF.

V gene TRBV18 combines with J gene TRBJ2-2; D perhaps matches TRBD2 (6 bases). Germline-derived CDR1 and CDR2 are KGHSH and LQKENI. The CDR3 has 15 amino acids. V was clipped by 4 bases and J by 0 bases, with 9 bases between them. The CDR3 sequence: CASSRGETNTGELFF. CDR3 coding DNA: TGTGCCAGCTCACGGGGGGAAACGAACACCGGGGAGCTGTTTTTT.

In this sample, this clone turned up a few times. Other DNA sequences from this sample encode an identical CDR3 as well. The chain is built from TRBV30 and TRBJ1-2, with TRBD1 identical over 8 bases. The J segment lost 4 bases and the V segment lost 5 bases, leaving 6 bases of the junction unmatched. The CDR3 spans 13 residues. Germline assignment: CDR1 GTSNPN and CDR2 SVGIG (reference sequence). The CDR3 sequence is CAWGRDRPYGYTF. DNA of the CDR3: TGTGCCTGGGGCAGGGACAGGCCCTATGGCTACACCTTC. Looking up the rest from reference TRBV30 and TRBJ1-2 gives the full variable domain: SQTIHQWPATLVQPVGSPLSLECTVEGTSNPNLYWYRQAAGRGLQLLFYSVGIGQISSEVPQNLSASRPQDRQFILSSKKLLLSDSGFYLCAWGRDRPYGYTFGSGTRLTVV.

The chain couples TRBV11-3 to TRBJ2-7; a weak D match, TRBD1 (6 bases). Germline lookup yields CDR1 SGHNT and CDR2 YENEEA. CDR3 length equals 15 residues. Trimming took 2 bases from V and 7 from J, leaving 18 bases between them. The CDR3 nucleotides read TGTGCCAGCAGCTTACAGCCCGGGACACCGAGGGAGCAGTACTTC. Amino acid sequence: CASSLQPGTPREQYF. The complete variable domain, with remaining parts taken from reference TRBV11-3 and TRBJ2-7, reads EAGVVQSPRYKIIEKKQPVAFWCNPISGHNTLYWYLQNLGQGPELLIRYENEEAVDDSQLPKDRFSAERLKGVDSTLKIQPAELGDSAVYLCASSLQPGTPREQYFGPGTRLTVT.